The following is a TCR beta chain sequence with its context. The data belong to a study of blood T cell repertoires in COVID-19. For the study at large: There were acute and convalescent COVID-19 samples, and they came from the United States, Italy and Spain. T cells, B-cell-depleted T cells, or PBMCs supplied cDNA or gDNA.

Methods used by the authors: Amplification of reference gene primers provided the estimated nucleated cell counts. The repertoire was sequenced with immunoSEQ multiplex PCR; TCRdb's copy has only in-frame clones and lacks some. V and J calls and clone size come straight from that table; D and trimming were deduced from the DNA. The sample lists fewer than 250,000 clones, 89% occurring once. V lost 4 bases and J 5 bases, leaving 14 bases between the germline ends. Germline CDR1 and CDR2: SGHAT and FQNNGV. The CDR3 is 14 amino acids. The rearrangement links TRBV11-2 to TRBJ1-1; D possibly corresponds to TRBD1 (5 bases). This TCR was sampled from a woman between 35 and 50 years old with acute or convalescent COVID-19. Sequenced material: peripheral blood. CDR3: CASSYQPGNTEAFF. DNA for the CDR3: TGTGCCAGCAGCTACCAACCAGGGAATACTGAAGCTTTCTTT.